The 10 T cell receptor beta chains below all came from one sample that was sequenced in a study of CD8 T cells in ankylosing spondylitis. TCRdb called the 5' RACE reads again in MiXCR, with one record for every CDR3 protein. Here the sample spans 210,000 or so distinct CDR3 sequences, roughly 25% being singletons. Sequenced material: blood, either unsorted or a sorted T cell fraction (not recorded which). These receptors originate from a male donor with ankylosing spondylitis or in good health (not recorded which).

The V and J genes are TRBV4-3 and TRBJ2-4; D is uncertain. Germline CDR1 reads LGHNA; CDR2 reads YSLEER. Trimming took off 0 bases at V and 12 bases at J, with 15 bases between the two ends. CDR3 length: 14 amino acids. CDR3 sequence (DNA): TGCGCCAGCAGCCAAGATCTCGCAGAGCCCGCTCAGTACTTC. This translates into CASSQDLAEPAQYF.

This clonotype was recorded many times. V and J are TRBV11-2 and TRBJ1-2; D call uncertain. The V end was cut by 6 bases, the J end by 4 bases, with 9 bases between. This CDR3 is 12 amino acids long. Germline CDR1 SGHAT, CDR2 FQNNGV. The CDR3 is CASSLQLYGYTF. As DNA, the CDR3 is TGTGCCAGCAGTCTCCAACTCTATGGCTACACCTTC. The full variable domain, its missing parts supplied by reference TRBV11-2 and TRBJ1-2, is EAGVAQSPRYKIIEKRQSVAFWCNPISGHATLYWYQQILGQGPKLLIQFQNNGVVDDSQLPKDRFSAERLKGVDSTLKIQPAKLEDSAVYLCASSLQLYGYTFGSGTRLTVV.

The table lists this clonotype with many counts. The chain recombines TRBV7-9 with TRBJ1-5; no definite D call. V was shortened by 1 base and J by 4 bases, with 14 bases between the two germline ends. The CDR3 runs to 16 residues. Germline V gives CDR1 SEHNR, CDR2 FQNEAQ (reference sequence). In nucleotides, the CDR3 is TGTGCCAGCAGCTTAGGGGTTCCAACCCTGAATCAGCCCCAGCATTTT. Its translation is CASSLGVPTLNQPQHF.

CDR3 bases: TGTGCCAGCAGTCCACAGGGGGTCTGGGACACTGAAGCTTTCTTT. It encodes CASSPQGVWDTEAFF. The rearrangement joins TRBV6-4 to TRBJ1-1; 8 bases match TRBD1. The CDR3 runs 15 residues. CDR1 is MRHNA and CDR2 is SNTAGT in the germline V gene. V shed 5 bases, J shed 3 bases, and the junction held 8 bases outside the gene matches.

The gene calls are TRBV12-3 or TRBV12-4 and TRBJ2-7; tentative D call: TRBD1 (6 bases). The CDR3 runs to 14 residues. The V end lost 6 bases, the J end lost 4 bases, and 16 bases lay between the germline ends. The CDR3 loop reads CASRQGGRVYEQYF. The CDR3 DNA reads TGTGCCAGCAGGCAAGGGGGACGGGTTTACGAGCAGTACTTC.

The chain links TRBV7-2 to TRBJ1-5; TRBD1 is a possible D gene (6 bases). The germline V gene has CDR1 SGHTA and CDR2 FQGNSA. V was shortened by 3 bases and J by 2 bases, with 11 bases between the two germline ends. The CDR3 spans 15 residues. DNA of the CDR3: TGTGCCAGCAGCTTTAGGCCAGGGGGCAATCAGCCCCAGCATTTT. Protein: CASSFRPGGNQPQHF.

V is TRBV20-1 and J is TRBJ2-1, with 12 bases identical to TRBD2. V shed 5 bases and J 6 bases; nucleotides not matched to a gene: 5. Germline CDR1 DFQATT, CDR2 SNEGSKA (reference sequence). This CDR3 comprises 14 residues. DNA of the CDR3: TGCAGTGCTGACCTAGCGGGAGGGGCCAATGAGCAGTTCTTC. Translated, it gives CSADLAGGANEQFF.

This clonotype was observed many times. J is TRBJ2-5 and V is TRBV5-1; 9 nucleotides agree with TRBD2. CDR1 is SGHRS and CDR2 is YFSETQ in the germline V gene. V lost 0 bases and J lost 1; bases outside the gene matches: 4. The CDR3 is 16 amino acids. The CDR3: CASSLAPAGGQETQYF. CDR3 bases: TGCGCCAGCAGCTTGGCCCCAGCGGGGGGCCAAGAGACCCAGTACTTC.

This clonotype was observed at least ten times. V usage is TRBV20-1 and J usage is TRBJ1-6; tentatively, D is TRBD1 (5 bases). Germline-derived CDR1 and CDR2 are DFQATT and SNEGSKA (reference sequence). With 3 bases removed from V and 8 bases from J, the gap between germline ends came to 14 bases. This CDR3 is built from 14 residues. CDR3: CSARIRDPDSPLHF. The CDR3 region has the DNA TGCAGTGCTAGGATACGGGACCCCGATTCACCCCTCCACTTT.

The chain is built from TRBV20-1 and TRBJ2-3; 11 nucleotides align to TRBD2. V trimming: 7 bases; J trimming: 0 bases; junction bases outside the gene matches: 9. Germline CDR1 and CDR2: DFQATT and SNEGSKA (reference sequence). The CDR3 totals 16 residues. The CDR3 DNA sequence: TGCAGTGGTAGCGGGAGGGCCAATGTTAGCACAGATACGCAGTATTTT. It specifies CSGSGRANVSTDTQYF.